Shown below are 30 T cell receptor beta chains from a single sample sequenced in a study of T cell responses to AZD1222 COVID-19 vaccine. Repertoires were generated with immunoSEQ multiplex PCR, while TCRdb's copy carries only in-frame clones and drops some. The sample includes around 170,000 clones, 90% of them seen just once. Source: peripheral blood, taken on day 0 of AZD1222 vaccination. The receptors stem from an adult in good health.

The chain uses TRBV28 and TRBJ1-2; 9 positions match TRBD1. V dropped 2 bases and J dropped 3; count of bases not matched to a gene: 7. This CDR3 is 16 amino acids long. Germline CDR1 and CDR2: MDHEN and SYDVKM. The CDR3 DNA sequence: TGTGCCAGCAGTTTACGTACAGGGGGCGTTTACTATGGCTACACCTTC. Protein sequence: CASSLRTGGVYYGYTF.

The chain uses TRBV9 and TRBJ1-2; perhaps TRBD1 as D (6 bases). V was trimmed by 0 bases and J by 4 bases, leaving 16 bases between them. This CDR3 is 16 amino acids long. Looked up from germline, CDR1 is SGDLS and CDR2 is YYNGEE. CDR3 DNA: TGTGCCAGCAGCGTAGAGGCAGGGGTCCCTCCCTATGGCTACACCTTC. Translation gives CASSVEAGVPPYGYTF. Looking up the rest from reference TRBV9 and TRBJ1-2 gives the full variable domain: DSGVTQTPKHLITATGQRVTLRCSPRSGDLSVYWYQQSLDQGLQFLIQYYNGEERAKGNILERFSAQQFPDLHSELNLSSLELGDSALYFCASSVEAGVPPYGYTFGSGTRLTVV.

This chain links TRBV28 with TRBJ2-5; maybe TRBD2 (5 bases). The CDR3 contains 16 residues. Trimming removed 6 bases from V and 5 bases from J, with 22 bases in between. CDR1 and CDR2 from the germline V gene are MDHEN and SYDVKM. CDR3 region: CASRTLYRGRSETQYF. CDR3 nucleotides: TGTGCCAGCAGAACTCTTTACCGGGGTCGAAGTGAGACCCAGTACTTC.

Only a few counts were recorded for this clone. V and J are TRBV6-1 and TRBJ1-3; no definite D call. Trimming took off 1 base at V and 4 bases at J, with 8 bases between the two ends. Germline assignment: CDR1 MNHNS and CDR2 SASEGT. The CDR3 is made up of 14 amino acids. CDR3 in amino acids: CASSEEWYGNTIYF. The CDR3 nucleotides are TGTGCCAGCAGTGAAGAGTGGTACGGAAACACCATATATTTT.

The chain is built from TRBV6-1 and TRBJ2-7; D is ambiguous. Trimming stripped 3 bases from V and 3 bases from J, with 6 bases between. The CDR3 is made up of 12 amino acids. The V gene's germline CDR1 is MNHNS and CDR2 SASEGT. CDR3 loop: CASSDILYEQYF. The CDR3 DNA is TGTGCCAGCAGTGATATCCTCTACGAGCAGTACTTC.

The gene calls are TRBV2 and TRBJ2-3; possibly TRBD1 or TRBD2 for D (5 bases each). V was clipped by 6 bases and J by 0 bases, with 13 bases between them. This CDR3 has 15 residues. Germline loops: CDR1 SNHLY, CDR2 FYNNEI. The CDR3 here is CASRGPAGSTDTQYF. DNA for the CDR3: TGTGCCAGCAGGGGACCCGCGGGCAGCACAGATACGCAGTATTTT. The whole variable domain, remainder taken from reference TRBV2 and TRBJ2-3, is EPEVTQTPSHQVTQMGQEVILRCVPISNHLYFYWYRQILGQKVEFLVSFYNNEISEKSEIFDDQFSVERPDGSNFTLKIRSTKLEDSAMYFCASRGPAGSTDTQYFGPGTRLTVL.

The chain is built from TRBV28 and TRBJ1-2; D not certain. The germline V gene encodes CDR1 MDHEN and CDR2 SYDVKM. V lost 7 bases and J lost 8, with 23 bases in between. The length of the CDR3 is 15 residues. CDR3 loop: CASNSRTGPVGGYTF. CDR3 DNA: TGTGCCAGCAATTCCCGGACCGGACCGGTCGGGGGCTACACCTTC.

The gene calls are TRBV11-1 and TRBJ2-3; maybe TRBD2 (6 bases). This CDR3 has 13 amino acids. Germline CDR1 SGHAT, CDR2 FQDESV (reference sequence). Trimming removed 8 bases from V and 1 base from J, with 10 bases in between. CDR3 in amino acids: CASAGYRTDTQYF. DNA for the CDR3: TGTGCCAGCGCGGGGTACCGCACAGATACGCAGTATTTT.

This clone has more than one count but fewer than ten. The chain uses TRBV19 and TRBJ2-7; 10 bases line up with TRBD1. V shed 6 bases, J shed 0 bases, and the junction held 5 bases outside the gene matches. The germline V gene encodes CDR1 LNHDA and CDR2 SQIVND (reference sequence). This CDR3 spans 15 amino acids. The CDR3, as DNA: TGTGCCAGTAGGAGGGGACAGGGGAGCTCCTACGAGCAGTACTTC. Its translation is CASRRGQGSSYEQYF.

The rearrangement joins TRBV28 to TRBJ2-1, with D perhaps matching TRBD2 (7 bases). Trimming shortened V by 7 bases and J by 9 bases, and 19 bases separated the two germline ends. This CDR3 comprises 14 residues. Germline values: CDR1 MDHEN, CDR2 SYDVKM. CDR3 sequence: CASTQAGARGEQFF. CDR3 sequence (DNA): TGTGCCAGCACCCAGGCGGGGGCCCGGGGTGAGCAGTTCTTC.

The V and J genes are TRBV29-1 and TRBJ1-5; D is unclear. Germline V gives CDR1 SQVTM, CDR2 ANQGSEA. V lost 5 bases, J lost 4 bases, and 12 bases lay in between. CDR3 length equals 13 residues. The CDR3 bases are TGCAGCGTTCGAATGGCGGGAAATCAGCCCCAGCATTTT. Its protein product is CSVRMAGNQPQHF.

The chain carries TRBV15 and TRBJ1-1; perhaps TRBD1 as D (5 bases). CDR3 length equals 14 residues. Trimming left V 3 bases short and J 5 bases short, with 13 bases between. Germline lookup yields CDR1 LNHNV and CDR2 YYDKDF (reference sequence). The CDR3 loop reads CATSRPSAGTEAFF. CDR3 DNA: TGTGCCACCAGCAGGCCCTCGGCAGGGACTGAAGCTTTCTTT.

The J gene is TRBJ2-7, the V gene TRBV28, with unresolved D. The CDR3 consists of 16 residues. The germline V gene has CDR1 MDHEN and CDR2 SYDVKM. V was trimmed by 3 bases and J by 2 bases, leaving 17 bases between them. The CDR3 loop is CASSFGRPIIPYEQYF. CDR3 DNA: TGTGCCAGCAGTTTTGGACGGCCAATTATTCCCTACGAGCAGTACTTC.

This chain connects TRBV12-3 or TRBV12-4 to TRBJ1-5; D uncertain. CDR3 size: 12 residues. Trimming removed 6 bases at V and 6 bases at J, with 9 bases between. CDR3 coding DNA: TGTGCCAGCAGCGTCGATGTTCAGCCCCAGCATTTT. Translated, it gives CASSVDVQPQHF.

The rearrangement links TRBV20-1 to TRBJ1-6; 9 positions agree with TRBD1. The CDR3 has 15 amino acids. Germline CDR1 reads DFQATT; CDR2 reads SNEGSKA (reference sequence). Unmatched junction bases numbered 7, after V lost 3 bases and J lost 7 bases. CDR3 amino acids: CSASMVQGANSPLHF. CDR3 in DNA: TGCAGTGCTAGTATGGTACAGGGGGCGAATTCACCCCTCCACTTT.

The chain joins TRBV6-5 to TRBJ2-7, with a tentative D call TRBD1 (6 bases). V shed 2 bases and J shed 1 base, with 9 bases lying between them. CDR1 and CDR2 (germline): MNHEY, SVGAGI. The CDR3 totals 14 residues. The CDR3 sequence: CASSYDRLSYEQYF. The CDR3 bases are TGTGCCAGCAGTTACGACAGGCTTTCCTACGAGCAGTACTTC.

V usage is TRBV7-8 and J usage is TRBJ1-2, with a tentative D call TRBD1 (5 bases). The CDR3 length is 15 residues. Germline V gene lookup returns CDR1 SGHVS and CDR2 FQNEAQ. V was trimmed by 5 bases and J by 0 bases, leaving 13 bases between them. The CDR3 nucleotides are TGTGCCAGCAGCCCCGGGACGGCTCCTAACTATGGCTACACCTTC. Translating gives CASSPGTAPNYGYTF.

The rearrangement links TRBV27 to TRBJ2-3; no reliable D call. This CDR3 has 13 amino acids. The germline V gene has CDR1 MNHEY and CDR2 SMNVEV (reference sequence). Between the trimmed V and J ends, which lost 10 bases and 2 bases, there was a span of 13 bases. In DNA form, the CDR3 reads TGTGCCACCTCCCAAATCCCCACAGATACGCAGTATTTT. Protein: CATSQIPTDTQYF.

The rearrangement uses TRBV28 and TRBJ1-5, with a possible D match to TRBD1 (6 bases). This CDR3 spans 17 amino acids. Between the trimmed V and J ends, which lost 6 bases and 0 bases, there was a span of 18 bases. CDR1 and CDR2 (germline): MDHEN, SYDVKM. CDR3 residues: CASSILTGRYSNQPQHF. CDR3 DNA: TGTGCCAGCAGCATATTGACAGGCCGATATAGCAATCAGCCCCAGCATTTT.

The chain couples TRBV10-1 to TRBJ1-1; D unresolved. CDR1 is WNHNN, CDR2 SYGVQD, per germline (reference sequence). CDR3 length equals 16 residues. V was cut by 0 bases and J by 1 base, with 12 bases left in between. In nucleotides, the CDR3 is TGCGCCAGCAGTGAGTCGGCAGAGGTTTCGAACACTGAAGCTTTCTTT. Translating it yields CASSESAEVSNTEAFF.

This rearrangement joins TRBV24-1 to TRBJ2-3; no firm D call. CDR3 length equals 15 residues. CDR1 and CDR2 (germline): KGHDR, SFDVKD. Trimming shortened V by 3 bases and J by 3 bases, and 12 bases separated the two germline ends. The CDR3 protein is CATSDTRQSTDTQYF. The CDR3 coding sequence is TGTGCCACCAGTGATACCCGACAATCAACAGATACGCAGTATTTT.

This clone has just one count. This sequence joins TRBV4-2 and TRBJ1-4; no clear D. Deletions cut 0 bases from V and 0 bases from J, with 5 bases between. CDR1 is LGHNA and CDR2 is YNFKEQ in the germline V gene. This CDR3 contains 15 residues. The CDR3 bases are TGTGCCAGCAGCCAAGATCCGGCAACTAATGAAAAACTGTTTTTT. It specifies CASSQDPATNEKLFF.

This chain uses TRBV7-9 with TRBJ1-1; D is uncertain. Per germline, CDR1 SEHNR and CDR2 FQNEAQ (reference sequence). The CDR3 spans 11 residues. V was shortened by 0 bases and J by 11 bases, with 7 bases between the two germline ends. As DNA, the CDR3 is TGTGCCAGCAGCTTAGCGCTGACGGCTTTCTTT. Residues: CASSLALTAFF.

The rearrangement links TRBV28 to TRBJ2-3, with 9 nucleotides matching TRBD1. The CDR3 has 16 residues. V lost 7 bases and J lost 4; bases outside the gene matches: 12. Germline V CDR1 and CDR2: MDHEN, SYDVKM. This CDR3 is CASNSQTGGISDTQYF. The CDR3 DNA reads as TGTGCCAGCAATAGTCAAACAGGGGGCATCTCAGATACGCAGTATTTT. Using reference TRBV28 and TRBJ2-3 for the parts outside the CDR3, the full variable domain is DVKVTQSSRYLVKRTGEKVFLECVQDMDHENMFWYRQDPGLGLRLIYFSYDVKMKEKGDIPEGYSVSREKKERFSLILESASTNQTSMYLCASNSQTGGISDTQYFGPGTRLTVL.

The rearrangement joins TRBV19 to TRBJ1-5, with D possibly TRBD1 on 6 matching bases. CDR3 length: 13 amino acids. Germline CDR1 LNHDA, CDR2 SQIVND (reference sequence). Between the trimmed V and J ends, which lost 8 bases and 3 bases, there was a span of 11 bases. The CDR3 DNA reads TGTGCCAGTGCTTGGGGGCTCAATCAGCCCCAGCATTTT. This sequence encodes CASAWGLNQPQHF.

The chain's CDR3 is CASSPSGGNTEAFF. The DNA of the CDR3 is TGTGCCAGCAGTCCCTCAGGGGGAAACACTGAAGCTTTCTTT. This chain uses TRBV27 with TRBJ1-1; 7 nucleotides align to TRBD1. Looked up from germline, CDR1 is MNHEY and CDR2 is SMNVEV (reference sequence). V gave up 5 bases and J gave up 2 bases; unmatched junction bases: 5. The CDR3 is made up of 14 amino acids.

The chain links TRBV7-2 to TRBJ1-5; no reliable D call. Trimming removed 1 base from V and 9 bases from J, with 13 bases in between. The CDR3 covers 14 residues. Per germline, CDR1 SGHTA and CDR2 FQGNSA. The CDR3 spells CASSLVREGRPQHF. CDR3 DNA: TGTGCCAGCAGCTTAGTTCGGGAAGGTCGGCCCCAGCATTTT.

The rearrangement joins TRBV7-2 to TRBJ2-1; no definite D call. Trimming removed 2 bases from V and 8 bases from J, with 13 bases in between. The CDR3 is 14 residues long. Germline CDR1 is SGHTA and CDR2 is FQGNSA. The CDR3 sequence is CASSLKKRFHEQFF. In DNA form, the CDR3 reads TGTGCCAGCAGCTTAAAAAAAAGGTTCCATGAGCAGTTCTTC.

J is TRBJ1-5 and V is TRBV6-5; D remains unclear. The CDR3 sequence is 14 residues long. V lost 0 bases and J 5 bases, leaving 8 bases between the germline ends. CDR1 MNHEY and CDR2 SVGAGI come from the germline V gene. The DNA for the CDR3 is TGTGCCAGCAGTTACTCGAGCCGTGATCAGCCCCAGCATTTT. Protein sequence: CASSYSSRDQPQHF.

CDR3 DNA sequence: TGTGCCAGCAGCTTAAGCTCAGGGACGAACACTGAAGCTTTCTTT. Translating gives CASSLSSGTNTEAFF. V usage is TRBV7-3 and J usage is TRBJ1-1, with D possibly TRBD1 on 5 matching bases. V was cut by 1 base and J by 1 base, with 10 bases left in between. Germline CDR1 and CDR2: SGHTA and FQGTGA. The CDR3 has 15 residues.